Listed below are T cell receptor beta chains from one sample, sequenced in a study of blood T cell repertoires in COVID-19. Clones were sequenced by immunoSEQ multiplex PCR, and TCRdb holds only the in-frame ones, with some missing. Found here are some 150,000 clones, around 87% of them singletons; the top ten hold roughly 37%. Sequencing was done on a sample of peripheral blood. Source of these receptors: a man aged 50-59 years who had recovered from COVID-19. CDR3s include the opening cysteine and the closing phenylalanine or tryptophan. Fields, in order: V gene, clone size, CDR3 protein. Size values are once, few and many counts, or a class for expanded clones, and some rows have none.

TRBV4-1,-,CASTPRQDRQETQYF
TRBV6-6,-,CASSYLDIGYTF
TRBV4-1,-,CASSRGGFTEAFF
TRBV20-1,-,CSASKSAYEQYF
TRBV5-4,-,CASSLVGAGGFNTEAFF
TRBV5-1,once,CASKAGGSSYEQYF
TRBV11-2,-,CASSQGTFYGYTF
TRBV21-1,-,CASSKKATGTTEAFF
TRBV2,-,CASRFASGSFPETQYF
TRBV7-2,once,CASSLAREYEQYF
TRBV4-3,many,CASSQDTRADYGYTF
TRBV2,-,CASSEAFGRGVHETQYF
TRBV19,-,CASSIVIQQYEQYF
TRBV3-1/TRBV3-2,-,CASSYGGGRYEQYF
TRBV15,-,CATSRGAGGSNTDTQYF
TRBV4-2,-,CASSQDPTGTKNIQYF
TRBV5-1,-,CASSSPRADTQYF
TRBV15,-,CATSHRTDLGAQYF
TRBV5-4,-,CASSPRVGLDTDTQYF
TRBV29-1,-,CSVDTYRDTEAFF
TRBV7-9,-,CASRSTGGRIYGYTF
TRBV29-1,-,CSVDLTGTSEAFF
TRBV3-1/TRBV3-2,-,CASSHGRTGGYTF
TRBV9,-,CASSPYTGGETQYF
TRBV6-5,-,CASSYGSGGSHNEQFF
TRBV5-1,few,CASSLGASGGQDNEQFF
TRBV11-2,many,CASSLKMAPGGNIQYF
TRBV10-1,-,CASSEVPERGGWYEQYF
TRBV19,-,CASSIGREGYGYTF
TRBV12-3/TRBV12-4,-,CASSFQGSYGYTF
TRBV19,-,CASSIALGANYGYTF
TRBV21-1,-,CASSSSRTVANYGYTF
TRBV5-1,-,CASSSGRGNTGELFF
TRBV3-1/TRBV3-2,-,CASSQDSPRGTQYF
TRBV5-1,-,CASSLVSGGYNEQFF
TRBV23-1,-,CASRGQGHTYEQYF
TRBV3-1/TRBV3-2,-,CASSRGDSLNTEAFF
TRBV4-3,-,CASSQASSFDRGGEKLFF
TRBV6-5,-,CASSWTGSNYGYTF